This T cell receptor beta chain was recovered during a study of T cell clonotyping in hematopoietic cell transplantation. Using immunoSEQ multiplex PCR, the repertoire was profiled, and TCRdb retains in-frame clones only, with some absent. The table has fewer than 80,000 clones, roughly 94% seen once. Details on this clone: Germline and junction disagree at one end, which may indicate a read error.

The germline gives CDR1 MDHEN, CDR2 SYDVKM. The CDR3 loop spans 17 amino acids. The receptor was derived from a man between 50 and 59 years old in good health. Some clones in this sample may be carry-over from other donors' samples. J is TRBJ2-2 and V is TRBV28, with 7 nucleotides matching TRBD2. The sequenced sample was peripheral blood mononuclear cells. CDR3 nucleotide sequence: TGTGCCAGCAGTTCCATCCCGGGAGGTGGGAACGCCGGGGAGCTGTTTTTT. Protein sequence: CASSSIPGGGNAGELFF.